These 28 T cell receptor beta chains were all obtained from the same sample, sequenced in a study of CD8+CD57+ T cells in acquired aplastic anemia (dated by TCRdb to about 2018). The patients picked for sequencing were ones in whom flow cytometry had shown an expansion of CD8+CD57+ cells. TCRdb lists the instrument as Illumina HiSeq 2000. Profiling of TCR beta VDJ combinations and CDR3 sequences used genomic DNA as the template. TCRdb handled the public reads itself, with Q25 trimming in fastp and clone calling in MiXCR, and kept productive beta chains. Each entry is one CDR3 protein sequence, shown with its most common DNA and genes. The sample yields some 140,000 distinct CDR3 sequences; approximately 52% were counted once. The ten largest clones capture less than 15% of the sample. The sequencing sample was made of sorted CD4+, CD8+, or CD8+CD57+ T cells (not recorded which) from PBMCs. These receptor sequences come from a human donor with aplastic anemia.

This clonotype was detected many times. The CDR3 coding sequence is TGTGCCAGCAGGTCCCGAGCGGCGACACCGGGGGGGAGTTCACCCCTCCACTTT. This encodes CASRSRAATPGGSSPLHF. The genes are TRBV7-9 and TRBJ1-6; TRBD1 is a possible D gene (5 bases). Per germline, CDR1 SEHNR and CDR2 FQNEAQ (reference sequence). This CDR3 has 18 amino acids. The V end was cut by 6 bases, the J end by 9 bases, with 27 bases between.

This chain links TRBV29-1 with TRBJ2-3; 7 bases map to TRBD2. This CDR3 spans 16 amino acids. Germline CDR1 and CDR2: SQVTM and ANQGSEA. The V and J ends lost 4 bases and 4 bases, in that order; junction bases with no gene match: 14. CDR3 amino acids: CSVGPRLAGIADTQYF. The CDR3 DNA reads TGCAGCGTTGGCCCCCGATTAGCGGGTATTGCAGATACGCAGTATTTT.

This clonotype was counted ten times or more. V gene TRBV5-6 combines with J gene TRBJ1-2, with 12 bases matching TRBD1. The CDR3 has 15 residues. Germline-derived CDR1 and CDR2 are SGHDT and YYEEEE. The V gene end was trimmed by 0 bases and the J gene end by 4 bases; junction bases not matched to a gene: 1. The CDR3 loop is CASSLGDRGPYGYTF. The CDR3 DNA is TGTGCCAGCAGCTTGGGGGACAGGGGGCCCTATGGCTACACCTTC.

This chain links TRBV20-1 with TRBJ1-4, with D perhaps matching TRBD1 (5 bases). Trimming cost V 0 bases and J 6 bases, with 8 bases left between them. CDR1 and CDR2 from the germline V gene are DFQATT and SNEGSKA (reference sequence). CDR3 size: 13 residues. As DNA, the CDR3 is TGCAGTGCTAGAGACAGGGCTCATGAAAAACTGTTTTTT. Translated: CSARDRAHEKLFF.

V gene TRBV2 combines with J gene TRBJ2-5, with D hard to call. V lost 7 bases and J 3 bases, leaving 12 bases between the germline ends. Germline assignment: CDR1 SNHLY and CDR2 FYNNEI. The CDR3 loop spans 13 amino acids. The CDR3 DNA sequence: TGTGCCAGCAAGAGCCAGCCAGAAGAGACCCAGTACTTC. This sequence encodes CASKSQPEETQYF.

This clonotype was seen ten or more times. The chain employs TRBV20-1 and TRBJ2-3; 9 nucleotides align to TRBD2. The CDR3 loop spans 15 amino acids. V dropped 3 bases and J dropped 7; count of bases not matched to a gene: 11. Germline V gene sequence: CDR1 DFQATT, CDR2 SNEGSKA (reference sequence). The CDR3 DNA sequence: TGCAGTGCTAGTCGGCCTAGCGGGGCGGCTAATACGCAGTATTTT. Protein: CSASRPSGAANTQYF.

In this sample, this clonotype turned up many times. V usage is TRBV19 and J usage is TRBJ2-7; tentatively, D is TRBD1 or TRBD2 (5 bases each). Per the germline V gene, CDR1 is LNHDA and CDR2 is SQIVND (reference sequence). Trimming removed 5 bases from V and 3 bases from J, with 11 bases in between. The length of the CDR3 is 13 residues. The CDR3, as DNA: TGTGCCAGTAGTTACCGGGACGGCTACGAGCAGTACTTC. This gives the protein CASSYRDGYEQYF. The full variable domain, in which reference TRBV19 and TRBJ2-7 provide the parts outside the CDR3, is DGGITQSPKYLFRKEGQNVTLSCEQNLNHDAMYWYRQDPGQGLRLIYYSQIVNDFQKGDIAEGYSVSREKKESFPLTVTSAQKNPTAFYLCASSYRDGYEQYFGPGTRLTVT.

The J gene is TRBJ1-1, the V gene TRBV29-1, with D maybe TRBD1 (6 bases). Trimming left V 5 bases short and J 5 bases short, with 9 bases between. CDR1 SQVTM and CDR2 ANQGSEA come from the germline V gene. The CDR3 consists of 11 residues. The DNA for the CDR3 is TGCAGCGTTAGCCAGGGGACTGAAGCTTTCTTT. Translating it yields CSVSQGTEAFF.

This clonotype occurred many times. J is TRBJ1-2 and V is TRBV12-3 or TRBV12-4; D is possibly TRBD1 (5 bases). The CDR3 length is 15 residues. The V end lost 4 bases, the J end lost 3 bases, and 15 bases lay between the germline ends. The CDR3 DNA reads as TGTGCCAGCAGTTCTGGGGGAACGGGGGACTATGGCTACACCTTC. This encodes CASSSGGTGDYGYTF.

This clonotype was seen many times. The chain employs TRBV20-1 and TRBJ1-3; D is undetermined. The CDR3 consists of 13 residues. Between the trimmed V and J ends, which lost 6 bases and 0 bases, there was a span of 9 bases. CDR1 is DFQATT, CDR2 SNEGSKA, per germline (reference sequence). The CDR3 spells CSAGGSSGNTIYF. DNA for the CDR3: TGCAGTGCGGGAGGCTCCTCTGGAAACACCATATATTTT.

The table lists this clonotype with many counts. The chain carries TRBV19 and TRBJ2-2; D tentatively fits TRBD1 or TRBD2 (5 bases each). This CDR3 has 12 residues. Germline lookup yields CDR1 LNHDA and CDR2 SQIVND (reference sequence). Between the trimmed V and J ends, which lost 7 bases and 6 bases, there was a span of 9 bases. The DNA of the CDR3 is TGTGCCAGTAATTTGGGGGCCGGGGAGCTGTTTTTT. This translates into CASNLGAGELFF.

This chain uses TRBV24-1 with TRBJ2-7, with 10 bases aligning to TRBD1. V shed 4 bases, J shed 5 bases, and the junction held 4 bases outside the gene matches. CDR1 is KGHDR, CDR2 SFDVKD, per germline. The CDR3 totals 14 residues. Here the CDR3 reads CATSDRTGGNEQYF. As DNA, the CDR3 is TGTGCCACCAGTGACCGGACAGGGGGAAACGAGCAGTACTTC.

This chain links TRBV19 with TRBJ2-1; a possible D gene is TRBD1 (5 bases). Trimming took 5 bases from V and 9 from J, leaving 14 bases between them. The CDR3 consists of 13 residues. Germline V lookup: CDR1 LNHDA, CDR2 SQIVND (reference sequence). This chain's CDR3 is CASSFGHYFEQFF. The CDR3 bases are TGTGCCAGTAGTTTCGGACACTATTTTGAGCAGTTCTTC.

This clonotype was seen ten or more times. This chain links TRBV5-1 with TRBJ1-2, with 11 nucleotides matching TRBD1. The V gene's germline CDR1 is SGHRS and CDR2 YFSETQ. Trimming cost V 0 bases and J 4 bases; bases outside gene matches: 5. This CDR3 has 16 residues. The CDR3 nucleotides are TGCGCCAGCAGCTTGGGGGACAGGGGGGTAGTCTATGGCTACACCTTC. It specifies CASSLGDRGVVYGYTF.

The chain carries TRBV7-8 and TRBJ2-1; the match to TRBD2 covers 7 bases. The V gene end was trimmed by 1 base and the J gene end by 2 bases; junction bases not matched to a gene: 5. The CDR3 totals 16 residues. The germline gives CDR1 SGHVS, CDR2 FQNEAQ. CDR3 DNA sequence: TGTGCCAGCAGCTTAGATGGCGGGAGCCCCTACAATGAGCAGTTCTTC. Translation gives CASSLDGGSPYNEQFF.

This clonotype was observed at least ten times. This chain connects TRBV6-2 or TRBV6-3 to TRBJ2-1, with 7 bases that match TRBD2. Looked up from germline, CDR1 is MNHEY and CDR2 is SVGEGT. V lost 2 bases to trimming and J lost 4 bases; unmatched junction nucleotides: 5. The CDR3 loop spans 15 amino acids. The CDR3 DNA sequence: TGTGCCAGCAGTTACACCCAGCGGGGTTACAATGAGCAGTTCTTC. Translated: CASSYTQRGYNEQFF.

This clonotype was detected ten times or more. This rearrangement joins TRBV2 to TRBJ1-5; possible D gene TRBD1, 5 bases. Germline CDR1 is SNHLY and CDR2 is FYNNEI. This CDR3 is 16 amino acids long. V was clipped by 5 bases and J by 4 bases, with 18 bases between them. Here the CDR3 reads CASSSTVRDPNQPQHF. In nucleotides, the CDR3 is TGTGCCAGCAGTTCAACCGTCAGGGACCCGAATCAGCCCCAGCATTTT.

Ten or more counts support this clonotype. The chain has TRBV10-3 and TRBJ2-1, with D unresolved. There are 14 residues in the CDR3. Germline V gene sequence: CDR1 ENHRY, CDR2 SYGVKD. The ends were cut back, 3 bases at V and 0 bases at J, with 6 bases in the middle. This CDR3 is CAISETGSYNEQFF. CDR3 coding DNA: TGTGCCATCAGTGAAACGGGCTCCTACAATGAGCAGTTCTTC.

V and J are TRBV2 and TRBJ2-3; possible D gene TRBD2, 6 bases. V lost 7 bases and J 4 bases, leaving 18 bases between the germline ends. Looked up from germline, CDR1 is SNHLY and CDR2 is FYNNEI. The CDR3 runs 15 residues. The CDR3 here is CASIGPGGGADTQYF. The CDR3 coding sequence is TGTGCCAGCATCGGCCCTGGAGGAGGGGCAGATACGCAGTATTTT.

J is TRBJ1-3 and V is TRBV7-2; 11 nucleotides match TRBD1. V was clipped by 4 bases and J by 1 base; unmatched bases: 0. CDR1 SGHTA and CDR2 FQGNSA come from the germline V gene. The CDR3 length is 15 residues. The chain's CDR3 is CASSWDRGSGNTIYF. The DNA for the CDR3 is TGTGCCAGCAGCTGGGACAGGGGGTCTGGAAACACCATATATTTT.

This clonotype has at least ten counts. The chain is built from TRBV7-2 and TRBJ2-1, with 16 bases fitting TRBD2. Per the germline V gene, CDR1 is SGHTA and CDR2 is FQGNSA. The CDR3 extends over 17 amino acids. Germline trimming cut 5 bases from V and 2 bases from J; bases unmatched to any gene: 3. Here the CDR3 reads CASSMGLAGGPYNEQFF. The CDR3 region has the DNA TGTGCCAGCAGCATGGGACTAGCGGGGGGGCCCTACAATGAGCAGTTCTTC.

The chain combines TRBV4-1 with TRBJ1-6; D ambiguous. There are 15 residues in the CDR3. Trimming removed 3 bases from V and 4 bases from J, with 10 bases in between. The germline V gene has CDR1 MGHRA and CDR2 YSYEKL. The CDR3 DNA sequence: TGCGCCAGCAGCCAGGAGGACGGGTATAATTCACCCCTCCACTTT. This encodes CASSQEDGYNSPLHF.

This clonotype was recorded at least ten times. The chain couples TRBV29-1 to TRBJ1-2; D is unresolved. The CDR3 spans 11 residues. Deletions cut 6 bases from V and 1 base from J, with 6 bases between. Germline V lookup: CDR1 SQVTM, CDR2 ANQGSEA. This CDR3 is CSVRVNYGYTF. DNA for the CDR3: TGCAGCGTGAGGGTTAACTATGGCTACACCTTC.

V usage is TRBV24-1 and J usage is TRBJ2-5, with D hard to call. This CDR3 is built from 12 residues. Per germline, CDR1 KGHDR and CDR2 SFDVKD. Trimming stripped 1 base from V and 8 bases from J, with 7 bases between. CDR3 loop: CATSDLSYTQYF. DNA for the CDR3: TGTGCCACCAGTGATTTATCATACACCCAGTACTTC.

The table lists this clonotype with a few counts. The chain employs TRBV19 and TRBJ1-2, with TRBD1 matching over 8 bases. J was trimmed by 7 bases and V by 8 bases; bases with no gene match: 3. The CDR3 consists of 11 residues. In germline, CDR1 is LNHDA, CDR2 SQIVND (reference sequence). CDR3 sequence reads: CASVDRGGYTF. CDR3 nucleotide sequence: TGTGCCAGTGTTGACAGGGGTGGCTACACCTTC.

J is TRBJ2-7 and V is TRBV7-9; D not certain. The CDR3 has 15 residues. CDR1 is SEHNR, CDR2 FQNEAQ, per germline (reference sequence). V was pared by 6 bases and J by 4 bases, with 19 bases between. The CDR3 spells CASRQGPGLRYEQYF. Written as DNA, the CDR3 is TGTGCCAGCAGACAAGGACCCGGGCTAAGGTACGAGCAGTACTTC.

The chain joins TRBV2 to TRBJ1-1; D is unclear. The germline CDR1 and CDR2 sequences are SNHLY and FYNNEI. Trimming took off 8 bases at V and 4 bases at J, with 11 bases between the two ends. This CDR3 is 12 amino acids long. The CDR3 coding sequence is TGTGCCAGCCTCAGAAGCTCCACTGAAGCTTTCTTT. It is translated as CASLRSSTEAFF.

This clonotype was seen repeatedly, ten times or more. J is TRBJ2-1 and V is TRBV9; no firm D call. From germline, CDR1 is SGDLS and CDR2 YYNGEE. With 1 base removed from V and 5 bases from J, the gap between germline ends came to 7 bases. The CDR3 is 13 amino acids. CDR3 DNA sequence: TGTGCCAGCAGCGTAACACAACACAATGAGCAGTTCTTC. This sequence encodes CASSVTQHNEQFF.